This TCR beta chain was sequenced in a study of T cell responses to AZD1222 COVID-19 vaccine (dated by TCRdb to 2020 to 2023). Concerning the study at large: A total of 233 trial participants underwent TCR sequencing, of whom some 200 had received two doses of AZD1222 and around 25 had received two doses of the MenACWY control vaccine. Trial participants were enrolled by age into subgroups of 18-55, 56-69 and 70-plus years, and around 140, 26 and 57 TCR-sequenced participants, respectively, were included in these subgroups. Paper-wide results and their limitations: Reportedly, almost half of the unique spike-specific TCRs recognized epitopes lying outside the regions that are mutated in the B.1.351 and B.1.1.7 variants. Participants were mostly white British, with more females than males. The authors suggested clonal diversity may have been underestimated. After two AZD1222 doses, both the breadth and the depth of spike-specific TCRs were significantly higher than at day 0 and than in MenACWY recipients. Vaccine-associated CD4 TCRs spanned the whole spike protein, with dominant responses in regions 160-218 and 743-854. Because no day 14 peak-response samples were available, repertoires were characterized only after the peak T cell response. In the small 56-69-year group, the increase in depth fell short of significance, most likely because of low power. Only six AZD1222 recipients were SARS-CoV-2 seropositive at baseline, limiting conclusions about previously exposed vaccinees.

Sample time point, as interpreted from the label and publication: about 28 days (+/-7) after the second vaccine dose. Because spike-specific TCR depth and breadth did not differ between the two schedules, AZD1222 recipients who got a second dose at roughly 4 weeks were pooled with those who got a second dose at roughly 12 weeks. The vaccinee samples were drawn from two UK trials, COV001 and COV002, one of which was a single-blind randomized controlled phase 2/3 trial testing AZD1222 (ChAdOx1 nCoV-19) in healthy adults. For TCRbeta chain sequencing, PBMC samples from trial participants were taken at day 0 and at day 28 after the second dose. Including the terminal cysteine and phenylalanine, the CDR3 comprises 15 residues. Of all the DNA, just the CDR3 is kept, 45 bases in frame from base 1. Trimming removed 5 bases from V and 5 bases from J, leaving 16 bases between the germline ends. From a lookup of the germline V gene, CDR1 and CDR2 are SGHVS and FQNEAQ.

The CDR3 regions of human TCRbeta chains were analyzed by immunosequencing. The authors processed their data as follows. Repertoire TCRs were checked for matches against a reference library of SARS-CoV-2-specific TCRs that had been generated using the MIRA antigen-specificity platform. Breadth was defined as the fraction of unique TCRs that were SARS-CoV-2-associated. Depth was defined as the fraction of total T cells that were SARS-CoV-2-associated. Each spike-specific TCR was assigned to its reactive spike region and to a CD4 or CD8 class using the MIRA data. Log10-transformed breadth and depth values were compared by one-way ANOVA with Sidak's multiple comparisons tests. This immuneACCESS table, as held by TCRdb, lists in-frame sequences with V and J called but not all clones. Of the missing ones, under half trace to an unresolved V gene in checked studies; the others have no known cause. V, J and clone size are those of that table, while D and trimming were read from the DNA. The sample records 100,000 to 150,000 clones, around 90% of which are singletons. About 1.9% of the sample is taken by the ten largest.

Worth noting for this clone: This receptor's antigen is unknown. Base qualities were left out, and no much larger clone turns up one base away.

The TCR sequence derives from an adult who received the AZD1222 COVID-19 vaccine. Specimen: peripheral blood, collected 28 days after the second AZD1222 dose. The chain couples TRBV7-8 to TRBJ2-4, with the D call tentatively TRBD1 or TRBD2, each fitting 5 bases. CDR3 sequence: CASSPGHPEENIQYF. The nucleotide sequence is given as TGTGCCAGCAGCCCAGGACATCCGGAGGAAAACATTCAGTACTTC. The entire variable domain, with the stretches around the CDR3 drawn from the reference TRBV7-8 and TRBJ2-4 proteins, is GAGVSQSPRYKVAKRGQDVALRCDPISGHVSLFWYQQALGQGPEFLTYFQNEAQLDKSGLPSDRFFAERPEGSVSTLKIQRTQQEDSAVYLCASSPGHPEENIQYFGAGTRLSVL.